The 10 T cell receptor beta chains below were found in one sample sequenced in a study of Ad26.COV2.S vaccination and SARS-CoV-2 variants. TCRdb's table, derived via immunoSEQ multiplex PCR, lists solely in-frame clones and lacks some. Of roughly 420,000 clones in the sample, around 87% were seen once. Treatment specified: around 19 received Ad26.COV2.S at low or high dose, single or two shots; a few received placebo; per-sample allocation not given. Material that was analyzed had been drawn on day 63 after the first vaccine or placebo injection. Here the sequenced sample was peripheral blood, taken in a trial of Ad26.COV2.S vaccine versus placebo. Receptor source: a person between 18 and 59 years old who received the Ad26.COV2.S COVID-19 vaccine or a placebo.

This clone has more than one count but fewer than ten. V is TRBV30 and J is TRBJ1-6; no clear D gene. The CDR3 has 12 residues. V was clipped by 2 bases and J by 10 bases, with 9 bases between them. Germline V gene lookup returns CDR1 GTSNPN and CDR2 SVGIG (reference sequence). CDR3 sequence reads: CAWSTPSSPLHF. The DNA of the CDR3 is TGTGCCTGGAGTACCCCGTCATCACCCCTCCACTTT.

This clone was seen only once. V gene TRBV20-1 combines with J gene TRBJ2-2; weak D call: TRBD2 (5 bases). The CDR3 extends over 13 amino acids. In germline, CDR1 is DFQATT, CDR2 SNEGSKA (reference sequence). Trimming pared 3 bases from V and 5 bases from J, leaving 10 bases between. CDR3 nucleotides: TGCAGTGCTAGTGCCCCGGGGACCGGGGAGCTGTTTTTT. Translation: CSASAPGTGELFF.

The chain joins TRBV10-2 to TRBJ1-2, with 7 bases matching TRBD1. The CDR3 is made up of 14 amino acids. The J segment lost 2 bases and the V segment lost 4 bases, leaving 4 bases of the junction unmatched. The germline gives CDR1 WSHSY, CDR2 SAAADI. CDR3 sequence reads: CASSAGGLNYGYTF. The DNA of the CDR3 is TGCGCCAGCAGTGCAGGGGGGCTAAACTATGGCTACACCTTC.

Turning to this clone: The sample holds other DNA sequences that translate to the same CDR3. The chain has TRBV7-2 and TRBJ1-1; D gene uncertain. Germline loops: CDR1 SGHTA, CDR2 FQGNSA. This CDR3 is built from 13 residues. V lost 2 bases to trimming and J lost 1 base, with 5 bases between them. Here the CDR3 DNA reads TGTGCCAGCAGCTTAACCGAGAACACTGAAGCTTTCTTT. It codes for CASSLTENTEAFF.

The chain employs TRBV7-2 and TRBJ2-7; weak D call: TRBD1 (5 bases). V was pared by 1 base and J by 1 base, with 8 bases between. Germline lookup yields CDR1 SGHTA and CDR2 FQGNSA. CDR3 length: 14 amino acids. CDR3 amino acids: CASSLDRRSYEQYF. The CDR3 bases are TGTGCCAGCAGCTTAGACAGGCGTTCCTACGAGCAGTACTTC.

This clone was picked up one time. This chain connects TRBV6-1 to TRBJ2-7, with D possibly being TRBD1 (6 bases). Trimming cost V 8 bases and J 3 bases, with 14 bases left between them. The CDR3 is 13 amino acids. Germline-derived CDR1 and CDR2 are MNHNS and SASEGT. The CDR3 bases are TGTGCCAGCTCGGACAGTGGGTTCTACGAGCAGTACTTC. Translation gives CASSDSGFYEQYF.

The rearrangement joins TRBV5-6 to TRBJ2-3; 9 nucleotides agree with TRBD1. Looked up from germline, CDR1 is SGHDT and CDR2 is YYEEEE. CDR3 length: 15 residues. Losses at the gene ends were 3 bases for V and 3 bases for J; bases not matched to a gene: 5. The CDR3 sequence: CASSWGTGKTDTQYF. The CDR3 bases are TGTGCCAGCAGCTGGGGGACAGGGAAGACAGATACGCAGTATTTT.

V usage is TRBV6-1 and J usage is TRBJ2-5; TRBD1 is a possible D gene (6 bases). The V end was cut by 0 bases, the J end by 2 bases, with 10 bases between. The CDR3 has 15 amino acids. Looked up from germline, CDR1 is MNHNS and CDR2 is SASEGT. The CDR3 DNA is TGTGCCAGCAGTGAAGCGCAAGGACAGCAAGAGACCCAGTACTTC. As protein: CASSEAQGQQETQYF.

This chain connects TRBV2 to TRBJ2-3, with D perhaps TRBD2 (6 bases). Germline CDR1 SNHLY, CDR2 FYNNEI. The V and J ends lost 6 bases and 3 bases respectively, with 19 bases between them. This CDR3 has 16 residues. CDR3 DNA: TGTGCCAGCAGCGCAGGAGCCGGGGCGGGAACAGATACGCAGTATTTT. The encoded protein is CASSAGAGAGTDTQYF.

The rearrangement links TRBV5-1 to TRBJ2-3, with 7 bases identical to TRBD1. CDR3 length: 15 residues. Germline V lookup: CDR1 SGHRS, CDR2 YFSETQ. The V segment lost 3 bases and the J segment 2 bases; nucleotides outside the gene matches: 6. CDR3 nucleotide sequence: TGCGCCAGCAGCTGGGGACAGCTTTTCACAGATACGCAGTATTTT. Its translation: CASSWGQLFTDTQYF.